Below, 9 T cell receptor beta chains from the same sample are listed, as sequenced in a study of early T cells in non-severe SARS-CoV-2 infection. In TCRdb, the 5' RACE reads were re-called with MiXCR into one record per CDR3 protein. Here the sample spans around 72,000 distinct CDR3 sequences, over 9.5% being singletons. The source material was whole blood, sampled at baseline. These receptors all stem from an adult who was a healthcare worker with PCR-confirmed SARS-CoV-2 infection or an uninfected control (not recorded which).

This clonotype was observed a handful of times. The CDR3 bases are TGTGCCAGCAGCTCCGGGACAGGGAGAGGCAATGAGCAGTTCTTC. Its protein product is CASSSGTGRGNEQFF. The chain joins TRBV11-3 to TRBJ2-1, with TRBD1 matching 9 bases. J lost 6 bases, V lost 4 bases, and 7 bases had no gene match. Germline V gene lookup returns CDR1 SGHNT and CDR2 YENEEA. This CDR3 region has 15 residues.

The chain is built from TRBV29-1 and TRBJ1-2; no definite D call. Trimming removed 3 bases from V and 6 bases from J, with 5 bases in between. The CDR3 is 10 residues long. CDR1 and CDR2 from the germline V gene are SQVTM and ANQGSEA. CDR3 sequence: CSVDLDGYTF. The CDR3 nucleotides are TGCAGCGTTGATCTAGATGGCTACACCTTC.

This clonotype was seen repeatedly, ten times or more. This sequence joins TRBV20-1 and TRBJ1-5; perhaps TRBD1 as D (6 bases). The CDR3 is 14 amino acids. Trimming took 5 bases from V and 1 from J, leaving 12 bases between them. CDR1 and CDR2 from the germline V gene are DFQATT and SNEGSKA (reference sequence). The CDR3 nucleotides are TGCAGTGCTGGGGGGGCAGGAAGCAATCAGCCCCAGCATTTT. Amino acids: CSAGGAGSNQPQHF.

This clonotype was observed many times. The CDR3 sequence: CSASSGTTITDTQYF. The DNA of the CDR3 is TGCAGTGCTAGTTCGGGGACAACCATCACAGATACGCAGTATTTT. The chain couples TRBV20-1 to TRBJ2-3; D may be TRBD1 (6 bases). From germline, CDR1 is DFQATT and CDR2 SNEGSKA (reference sequence). This CDR3 has 15 residues. V was cut by 3 bases and J by 2 bases, with 15 bases left in between.

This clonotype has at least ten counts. CDR3 in amino acids: CSARARGGTGRVGYTF. CDR3 nucleotide sequence: TGCAGTGCTAGAGCAAGGGGCGGCACGGGGAGGGTTGGCTACACCTTC. The genes are TRBV20-1 and TRBJ1-2, with D perhaps matching TRBD1 (5 bases). V lost 1 base to trimming and J lost 7 bases, with 22 bases between them. The V gene's germline CDR1 is DFQATT and CDR2 SNEGSKA (reference sequence). The CDR3 has 16 amino acids.

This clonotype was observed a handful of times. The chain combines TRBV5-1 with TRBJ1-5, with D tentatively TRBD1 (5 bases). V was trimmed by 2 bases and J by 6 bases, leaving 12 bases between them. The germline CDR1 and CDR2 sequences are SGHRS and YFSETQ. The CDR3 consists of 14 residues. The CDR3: CASSFGPGGQPQHF. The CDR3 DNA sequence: TGCGCCAGCAGCTTTGGCCCCGGGGGTCAGCCCCAGCATTTT.

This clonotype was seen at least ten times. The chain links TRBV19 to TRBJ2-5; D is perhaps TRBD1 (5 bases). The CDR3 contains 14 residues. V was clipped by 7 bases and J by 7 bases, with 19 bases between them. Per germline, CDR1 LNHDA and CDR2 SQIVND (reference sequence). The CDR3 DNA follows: TGTGCCAGTAAGGGGAACAGTGGTAGTGGGACCCAGTACTTC. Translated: CASKGNSGSGTQYF.

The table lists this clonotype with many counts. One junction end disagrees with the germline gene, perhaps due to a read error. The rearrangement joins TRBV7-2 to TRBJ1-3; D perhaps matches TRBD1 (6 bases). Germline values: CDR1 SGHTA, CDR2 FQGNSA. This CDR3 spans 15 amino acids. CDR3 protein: CASSLGTVSENTIYF. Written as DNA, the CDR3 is TGTGCCAGCAGCTTAGGGACAGTCTCTGAAAACACCATATATTTT.

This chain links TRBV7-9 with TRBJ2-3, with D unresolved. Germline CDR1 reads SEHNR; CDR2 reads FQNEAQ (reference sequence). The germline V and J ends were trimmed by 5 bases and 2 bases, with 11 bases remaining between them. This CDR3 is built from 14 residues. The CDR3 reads CASSGRLPTDTQYF. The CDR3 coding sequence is TGTGCCAGCAGCGGTAGACTCCCCACAGATACGCAGTATTTT.